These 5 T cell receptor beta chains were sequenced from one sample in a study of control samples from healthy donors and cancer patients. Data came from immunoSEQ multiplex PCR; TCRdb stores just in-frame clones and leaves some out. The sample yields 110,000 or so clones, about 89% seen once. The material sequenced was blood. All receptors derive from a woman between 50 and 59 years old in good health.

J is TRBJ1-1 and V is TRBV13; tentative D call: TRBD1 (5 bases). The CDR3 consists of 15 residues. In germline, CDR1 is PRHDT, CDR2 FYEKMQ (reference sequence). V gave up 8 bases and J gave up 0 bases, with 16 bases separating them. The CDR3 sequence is CASGGEGRLNTEAFF. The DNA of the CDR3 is TGTGCCAGCGGGGGAGAGGGCAGACTGAACACTGAAGCTTTCTTT.

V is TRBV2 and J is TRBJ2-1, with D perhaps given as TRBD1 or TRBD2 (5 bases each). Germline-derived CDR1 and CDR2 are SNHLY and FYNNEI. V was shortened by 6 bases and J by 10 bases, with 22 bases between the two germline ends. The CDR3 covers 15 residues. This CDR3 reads CASSARIGTANEQFF. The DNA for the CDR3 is TGTGCCAGCAGCGCCCGAATTGGGACGGCCAACGAGCAGTTCTTC.

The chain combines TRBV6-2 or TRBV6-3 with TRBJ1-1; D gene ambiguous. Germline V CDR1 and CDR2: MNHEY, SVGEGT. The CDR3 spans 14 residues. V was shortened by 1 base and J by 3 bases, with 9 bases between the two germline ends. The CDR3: CASSYLRRDTEAFF. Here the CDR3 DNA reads TGTGCCAGCAGTTACTTACGACGGGACACTGAAGCTTTCTTT.

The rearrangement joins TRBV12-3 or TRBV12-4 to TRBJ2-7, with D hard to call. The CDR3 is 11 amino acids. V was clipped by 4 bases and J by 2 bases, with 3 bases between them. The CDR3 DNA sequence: TGTGCCAGCAGTTCCCCCTACGAGCAGTACTTC. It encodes CASSSPYEQYF.

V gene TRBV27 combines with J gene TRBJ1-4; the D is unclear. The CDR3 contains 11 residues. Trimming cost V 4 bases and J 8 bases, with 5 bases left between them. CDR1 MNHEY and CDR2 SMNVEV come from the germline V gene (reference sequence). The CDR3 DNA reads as TGTGCCAGCAGTTCCGGGGAAAAACTGTTTTTT. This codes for CASSSGEKLFF.